This T cell receptor beta chain was recorded in a study of T cells in Graves' hyperthyroidism and ophthalmopathy. Amplification of TCR beta CDR3 regions used RNA as the template. The HTBI set primed first-round TCR CDR3 RT-PCR. Via MiXCR, TCRdb re-called the multiplex PCR reads, giving one row per CDR3 protein. The sample has a few hundred thousand distinct CDR3 sequences, 15% to 19% seen once. Study-level points and caveats: Model-based prediction identified ophthalmopathy a median roughly six months prior to its onset. The blood repertoire included most of the expanded thyroid clonotypes above 0.001.

This clonotype has at least ten counts. The antigen remains unidentified. This sequence originates from a woman under 30 with Graves' hyperthyroidism that later progressed to Graves' ophthalmopathy. The sample consisted of blood.

For the CDR3, the DNA is TGTGCCAGCAGCACAGACCGGCAAATACCCACGCAGCCCCAGCATTTT. It is translated as CASSTDRQIPTQPQHF. The gene calls are TRBV7-2 and TRBJ1-5; D is ambiguous. Germline V gene lookup returns CDR1 SGHTA and CDR2 FQGNSA. V lost 5 bases, J lost 7 bases, and 21 bases lay in between. This CDR3 has 16 residues. Variable domain in full (rest from reference TRBV7-2 and TRBJ1-5): GAGVSQSPSNKVTEKGKDVELRCDPISGHTALYWYRQSLGQGLEFLIYFQGNSAPDKSGLPSDRFSAERTGGSVSTLTIQRTQQEDSAVYLCASSTDRQIPTQPQHFGDGTRLSIL.